This T cell receptor (beta chain) was sequenced for a study of OX40 agonist ivuxolimab in advanced cancers. Study-wide background: The drug used for patients, ivuxolimab, was an agonistic anti-OX40 (CD134) antibody.

Trimming took off 1 base at V and 0 bases at J, with 7 bases between the two ends. The CDR3 is made up of 14 amino acids. Germline assignment: CDR1 SGHVS and CDR2 FQNEAQ. Regarding the study as a whole: In the expanded peripheral T cells, antigen specificity was never determined. Clonal expansion was seen in CD4+ and CD8+ blood T cells by week 6 at 0.1 to 3.0 mg/kg.

With respect to this clone: Its antigen is not known.

Assay: immunoSEQ multiplex PCR; the TCRdb copy retains only in-frame clones and omits some. Of about 71,000 clones listed, 86% are singletons. This chain uses TRBV7-8 with TRBJ2-7; the D is unclear. Sequenced material: CD4+ or CD8+ T cells sorted from blood, taken in a trial of the OX40 agonist ivuxolimab. The sequence was collected from an adult with an advanced solid tumor such as melanoma, head and neck, liver or kidney cancer. CDR3 sequence (DNA): TGTGCCAGCAGCTTAGTAGCCGGCTCCTACGAGCAGTACTTC. Amino acid sequence: CASSLVAGSYEQYF.